Following are 29 T cell receptor beta chains from one sample sequenced in a study of cytomegalovirus exposure and HLA in healthy donors. Primers: 60 Vbeta forward and 13 Jbeta reverse. This table comes from immunoSEQ multiplex PCR, and its TCRdb copy is limited to in-frame clones, with some not included. The sample has 100,000 to 150,000 clones, roughly 79% seen once. The sample comprised PBMCs. These receptors were taken from a boy between 2 and 10 years old in good health and CMV-seronegative.

CDR3 in DNA: TGTGCCAGCAGCTTGGTGAGACAGGTCAAAGAGACCCAGTACTTC. Protein: CASSLVRQVKETQYF. This sequence joins TRBV7-8 and TRBJ2-5; D possibly corresponds to TRBD1 (6 bases). The CDR3 sequence is 15 residues long. Trimming stripped 3 bases from V and 3 bases from J, with 14 bases between. Germline loops: CDR1 SGHVS, CDR2 FQNEAQ.

This clone has only one observation. This rearrangement joins TRBV6-5 to TRBJ2-1; 11 nucleotides agree with TRBD2. V gave up 2 bases and J gave up 10 bases; unmatched junction bases: 7. CDR1 is MNHEY, CDR2 SVGAGI, per germline. The CDR3 length is 15 residues. The CDR3 region is CASSYELAGAKEQFF. CDR3 in DNA: TGTGCCAGCAGTTACGAACTAGCGGGAGCAAAAGAGCAGTTCTTC.

This chain links TRBV18 with TRBJ1-2, with TRBD1 matching 8 bases. This CDR3 contains 14 residues. Germline values: CDR1 KGHSH, CDR2 LQKENI. The V and J ends lost 6 bases and 6 bases, in that order; junction bases with no gene match: 9. The CDR3 here is CASSPKGQGHGYTF. In DNA, the CDR3 is TGTGCCAGCTCCCCTAAAGGACAGGGACATGGCTACACCTTC.

The chain uses TRBV5-1 and TRBJ1-2, with D possibly matching TRBD1 (5 bases). Germline CDR1 is SGHRS and CDR2 is YFSETQ. The ends were cut back, 3 bases at V and 6 bases at J, with 12 bases in the middle. The CDR3 extends over 13 amino acids. The CDR3, as DNA: TGCGCCAGCAGCTCGCGAACGGGGGATGGCTACACCTTC. It is translated as CASSSRTGDGYTF.

This chain joins TRBV13 and TRBJ2-7; 9 nucleotides align to TRBD1. Germline CDR1 reads PRHDT; CDR2 reads FYEKMQ (reference sequence). V was clipped by 6 bases and J by 6 bases; unmatched bases: 12. The CDR3 is 15 residues long. CDR3 in amino acids: CASRFGTGNVGEQYF. The CDR3 DNA sequence: TGTGCCAGCAGGTTCGGGACAGGGAATGTTGGCGAGCAGTACTTC.

This clone was counted only a few times. The chain couples TRBV2 to TRBJ1-5; the D gene is possibly TRBD1 (5 bases). V lost 6 bases and J lost 3, with 12 bases in between. The CDR3 sequence is 14 residues long. The germline V gene has CDR1 SNHLY and CDR2 FYNNEI. The CDR3 nucleotides are TGTGCCAGCAGAAGTGAACAGGCCAATCAGCCCCAGCATTTT. It encodes CASRSEQANQPQHF.

The chain has TRBV7-2 and TRBJ2-4; TRBD2 is a possible D gene (7 bases). The CDR3 runs to 18 residues. CDR1 SGHTA and CDR2 FQGNSA come from the germline V gene. V lost 5 bases and J lost 1, with 21 bases in between. The CDR3 reads CASSLGLRGGPAKNIQYF. DNA of the CDR3: TGTGCCAGCAGCCTAGGCTTGAGGGGGGGGCCCGCCAAAAACATTCAGTACTTC.

The chain uses TRBV15 and TRBJ2-1, with 12 bases aligning to TRBD2. V shed 5 bases and J 4 bases; nucleotides not matched to a gene: 6. Per the germline V gene, CDR1 is LNHNV and CDR2 is YYDKDF (reference sequence). The CDR3 totals 16 residues. The CDR3 region is CATSPRLAGAYNEQFF. The CDR3, as DNA: TGTGCCACCAGCCCTCGACTAGCGGGGGCGTACAATGAGCAGTTCTTC.

This clone has more than one count but fewer than ten. The genes are TRBV28 and TRBJ1-1; D unresolved. The V and J ends lost 6 bases and 1 base respectively, with 12 bases between them. The length of the CDR3 is 14 residues. The germline V gene has CDR1 MDHEN and CDR2 SYDVKM. This CDR3 reads CASRFTTGNTEAFF. The CDR3 DNA reads as TGTGCCAGCAGATTTACTACGGGGAACACTGAAGCTTTCTTT.

The CDR3 nucleotides read TGTGCCACCAGCAGAGAAAGGGGGCAAGGACAGCCCCAGCATTTT. Translating gives CATSRERGQGQPQHF. V is TRBV15 and J is TRBJ1-5, with 7 bases that match TRBD1. The trim removed 0 bases at V and 7 bases at J, leaving 6 bases unmatched. Germline CDR1 reads LNHNV; CDR2 reads YYDKDF (reference sequence). CDR3 length equals 15 residues.

This clone was counted a few times. The rearrangement uses TRBV6-5 and TRBJ2-7, with unresolved D. Germline CDR1 reads MNHEY; CDR2 reads SVGAGI. The CDR3 length is 14 residues. V lost 7 bases to trimming and J lost 5 bases, with 18 bases between them. The CDR3 DNA sequence: TGTGCCAGCACCCACAATCCTCTAGAGAACGAGCAGTACTTC. Translated: CASTHNPLENEQYF.

The V and J genes are TRBV5-6 and TRBJ2-7; 10 bases are a match to TRBD2. This CDR3 spans 16 amino acids. Per germline, CDR1 SGHDT and CDR2 YYEEEE. V dropped 0 bases and J dropped 0; count of bases not matched to a gene: 3. The CDR3 spells CASSLVASGSSYEQYV. Here the CDR3 DNA reads TGTGCCAGCAGCTTGGTGGCTAGCGGGAGCTCCTACGAGCAGTACGTC.

The chain links TRBV7-2 to TRBJ1-3; TRBD1 might be the D (5 bases). This CDR3 comprises 16 residues. V gave up 1 base and J gave up 0 bases, with 10 bases separating them. The germline V gene has CDR1 SGHTA and CDR2 FQGNSA. CDR3: CASSLVRGRSGNTIYF. DNA of the CDR3: TGTGCCAGCAGCTTAGTTAGGGGCCGCTCTGGAAACACCATATATTTT. The full variable domain, completed using reference TRBV7-2 and TRBJ1-3, is GAGVSQSPSNKVTEKGKDVELRCDPISGHTALYWYRQSLGQGLEFLIYFQGNSAPDKSGLPSDRFSAERTGGSVSTLTIQRTQQEDSAVYLCASSLVRGRSGNTIYFGEGSWLTVV.

This sequence joins TRBV11-2 and TRBJ2-7; 10 bases map to TRBD1. The junction had 9 bases not matched to a gene; V was cut back by 3 bases and J by 7 bases. Germline CDR1 reads SGHAT; CDR2 reads FQNNGV. The CDR3 consists of 15 residues. CDR3 loop: CASSFTGTGEKEQYF. CDR3 bases: TGTGCCAGCAGCTTTACCGGGACAGGGGAGAAAGAGCAGTACTTC.

This clone was detected only once. V is TRBV7-8 and J is TRBJ1-1; no clear D gene. V was cut by 2 bases and J by 3 bases, with 22 bases left in between. The CDR3 runs 18 residues. CDR1 and CDR2 from the germline V gene are SGHVS and FQNEAQ. The CDR3 loop is CASSLKGDPRLAYTEAFF. CDR3 DNA sequence: TGTGCCAGCAGCTTAAAAGGCGACCCCCGGTTAGCTTACACTGAAGCTTTCTTT.

The CDR3 loop reads CASSQSGQGLLANEKLFF. The CDR3 coding sequence is TGCGCCAGCAGCCAATCGGGACAGGGGCTTTTGGCTAATGAAAAACTGTTTTTT. The V gene is TRBV4-1, the J gene TRBJ1-4; TRBD1 matches at 10 bases. J lost 3 bases, V lost 2 bases, and 9 bases had no gene match. The CDR3 totals 18 residues. CDR1 is MGHRA and CDR2 is YSYEKL in the germline V gene.

This clone was seen once. The rearrangement uses TRBV5-8 and TRBJ2-3; D not resolved. This CDR3 is built from 13 residues. Germline V gene data show CDR1 as SGHTS and CDR2 as YDEGEE. V was shortened by 0 bases and J by 13 bases, with 15 bases between the two germline ends. CDR3 loop: CASSLVPPQIKYF. The CDR3 DNA reads TGTGCCAGCAGCTTGGTGCCCCCACAGATAAAGTATTTT.

This rearrangement joins TRBV7-3 to TRBJ2-7; 7 bases line up with TRBD2. Germline-derived CDR1 and CDR2 are SGHTA and FQGTGA. The CDR3 consists of 14 residues. The trim removed 5 bases at V and 6 bases at J, leaving 10 bases unmatched. The CDR3 here is CASSLEGGLSEQYF. For the CDR3, the DNA is TGTGCCAGCAGCCTGGAGGGAGGGTTGAGCGAGCAGTACTTC.

In this sample, this clone turned up a few times. This sequence joins TRBV5-4 and TRBJ1-2; D remains ambiguous. The CDR3 is 13 amino acids. CDR1 is SGHNT, CDR2 YYREEE, per germline (reference sequence). V lost 3 bases and J lost 4, with 10 bases in between. The CDR3 region has the DNA TGTGCCAGCAGCTCAGGACTTTTCTATGGCTACACCTTC. Its protein product is CASSSGLFYGYTF.

J is TRBJ2-4 and V is TRBV4-1, with TRBD1 matching over 7 bases. V dropped 1 base and J dropped 8; count of bases not matched to a gene: 5. The CDR3 length is 14 residues. Germline-derived CDR1 and CDR2 are MGHRA and YSYEKL. The CDR3 region has the DNA TGCGCCAGCAGCCAAGGACAGGGTTGGGACATTCAGTACTTC. It yields the protein CASSQGQGWDIQYF.

This clone was seen more than once but under ten times. The V gene is TRBV5-5, the J gene TRBJ1-5; D is ambiguous. Trimming shortened V by 0 bases and J by 3 bases, and 10 bases separated the two germline ends. Germline values: CDR1 SGHKS, CDR2 YYEKEE (reference sequence). This CDR3 comprises 15 residues. DNA for the CDR3: TGTGCCAGCAGCTTGGCCGAGGGCAACAATCAGCCCCAGCATTTT. Encoded protein: CASSLAEGNNQPQHF. The entire variable domain, with the rest obtained from reference TRBV5-5 and TRBJ1-5, is as follows: DAGVTQSPTHLIKTRGQQVTLRCSPISGHKSVSWYQQVLGQGPQFIFQYYEKEERGRGNFPDRFSARQFPNYSSELNVNALLLGDSALYLCASSLAEGNNQPQHFGDGTRLSIL.

The genes are TRBV4-2 and TRBJ2-5; TRBD2 agrees at 8 bases. Near its end, the DNA agrees better with TRBJ2-7, so the J call may be wrong. Germline CDR1 LGHNA, CDR2 YNFKEQ. This CDR3 spans 15 amino acids. Here the CDR3 DNA reads TGTGCCAGCAGCCTAGAGCGGGGGAGCTCCTACGAGCAGTACTTC. It yields the protein CASSLERGSSYEQYF.

CDR3 residues: CATSREDPRTGGNGANVLTF. In DNA, the CDR3 is TGTGCCACCAGCAGAGAGGACCCAAGAACAGGGGGCAATGGGGCCAACGTCCTGACTTTC. The J gene is TRBJ2-6, the V gene TRBV15; 9 bases match TRBD1. The CDR3 is 20 amino acids. Germline loops: CDR1 LNHNV, CDR2 YYDKDF (reference sequence). V lost 0 bases and J lost 3; bases outside the gene matches: 12.

This chain links TRBV18 with TRBJ2-1; possible D gene TRBD1, 6 bases. Germline V gene data show CDR1 as KGHSH and CDR2 as LQKENI. There are 17 residues in the CDR3. V lost 2 bases and J lost 5, with 19 bases in between. The CDR3: CASSPKIVQGEHNEQFF. The CDR3 bases are TGTGCCAGCTCACCAAAGATTGTACAGGGTGAGCACAATGAGCAGTTCTTC.

The rearrangement links TRBV19 to TRBJ2-2, with TRBD2 as a possible D gene (5 bases). Trimming removed 0 bases at V and 0 bases at J, with 11 bases between. The CDR3 runs to 17 residues. CDR1 LNHDA and CDR2 SQIVND come from the germline V gene (reference sequence). The CDR3 sequence is CASSIDRGLANTGELFF. DNA of the CDR3: TGTGCCAGTAGTATAGACCGTGGACTGGCGAACACCGGGGAGCTGTTTTTT.

The chain is built from TRBV15 and TRBJ1-4; a weak D match, TRBD1 (6 bases). This CDR3 is 16 amino acids long. From germline, CDR1 is LNHNV and CDR2 YYDKDF (reference sequence). Deletions cut 0 bases from V and 2 bases from J, with 10 bases between. The CDR3 protein is CATSRDRGATNEKLFF. DNA of the CDR3: TGTGCCACCAGCAGAGATCGGGGGGCCACTAATGAAAAACTGTTTTTT.

The rearrangement joins TRBV9 to TRBJ2-1, with 10 positions matching TRBD2. Germline assignment: CDR1 SGDLS and CDR2 YYNGEE. CDR3 size: 15 residues. V shed 5 bases, J shed 9 bases, and the junction held 11 bases outside the gene matches. The CDR3 spells CASRVGSGGAGEQFF. The CDR3 region has the DNA TGTGCCAGCAGGGTCGGGAGCGGGGGGGCAGGTGAGCAGTTCTTC.

This clone was counted between two and nine times. DNA for the CDR3: TGTGCCAGCAGCCTCTACTCCTACGAGCAGTACTTC. This encodes CASSLYSYEQYF. The chain links TRBV5-6 to TRBJ2-7; D gene uncertain. The germline V gene has CDR1 SGHDT and CDR2 YYEEEE. Trimming removed 4 bases at V and 0 bases at J, with 5 bases between. This CDR3 has 12 amino acids. The whole variable domain, filled in from reference TRBV5-6 and TRBJ2-7, reads DAGVTQSPTHLIKTRGQQVTLRCSPKSGHDTVSWYQQALGQGPQFIFQYYEEEERQRGNFPDRFSGHQFPNYSSELNVNALLLGDSALYLCASSLYSYEQYFGPGTRLTVT.

CDR3 coding DNA: TGTGCCAGCAGCAGCGTGACGGGGCGGGACAGCTCCTACGAGCAGTACGTC. This translates into CASSSVTGRDSSYEQYV. The chain uses TRBV21-1 and TRBJ2-7; the D call of TRBD1 is as the table states it, not checked on the DNA. TRBV21-1 is labeled a pseudogene. CDR3 size: 17 residues.